Below, 18 T cell receptor beta chains from the same sample are listed, as sequenced in a study of OX40 agonist ivuxolimab in advanced cancers. The table came from immunoSEQ multiplex PCR; TCRdb's copy has only in-frame clones and leaves some out. This sample has under 40,000 clones, with 60% to 85% found just once. Sequenced material: CD4+ or CD8+ T cells sorted from blood, taken in a trial of the OX40 agonist ivuxolimab. The source is an adult with an advanced solid tumor such as melanoma, head and neck, liver or kidney cancer.

CDR3 loop: CASSLDLGLREQFF. DNA for the CDR3: TGTGCCAGCAGCTTAGACCTAGGCCTCCGTGAGCAGTTCTTC. The chain employs TRBV7-2 and TRBJ2-1; D unresolved. Trimming stripped 1 base from V and 9 bases from J, with 13 bases between. The length of the CDR3 is 14 residues. The germline V gene encodes CDR1 SGHTA and CDR2 FQGNSA.

The chain is built from TRBV29-1 and TRBJ2-3; D ambiguous. Trimming removed 6 bases from V and 1 base from J, with 2 bases in between. CDR3 length: 10 amino acids. The germline CDR1 and CDR2 sequences are SQVTM and ANQGSEA. The CDR3 spells CSVRTDTQYF. The DNA for the CDR3 is TGCAGCGTCCGCACAGATACGCAGTATTTT.

The gene calls are TRBV18 and TRBJ1-5; TRBD1 might be the D (5 bases). Trimming removed 5 bases from V and 6 bases from J, with 14 bases in between. There are 14 residues in the CDR3. Germline-derived CDR1 and CDR2 are KGHSH and LQKENI. The CDR3 region is CASSGTGSGQPQHF. CDR3 bases: TGTGCCAGCTCAGGGACGGGGTCGGGTCAGCCCCAGCATTTT.

This rearrangement joins TRBV4-2 to TRBJ2-2; 10 bases are shared with TRBD2. The CDR3 contains 15 residues. The J segment lost 4 bases and the V segment lost 3 bases, leaving 2 bases of the junction unmatched. The V gene's germline CDR1 is LGHNA and CDR2 YNFKEQ. CDR3: CASSQGLAFTGELFF. In DNA form, the CDR3 reads TGTGCCAGCAGCCAGGGACTAGCGTTCACCGGGGAGCTGTTTTTT.

This sequence joins TRBV6-1 and TRBJ1-5, with D possibly TRBD1 on 5 matching bases. The V end was cut by 1 base, the J end by 0 bases, with 7 bases between. CDR3 length: 15 amino acids. Germline V gives CDR1 MNHNS, CDR2 SASEGT. As DNA, the CDR3 is TGTGCCAGCAGTGAAGGGACAATTAGCAATCAGCCCCAGCATTTT. Its protein is CASSEGTISNQPQHF.

This clone is medium-sized in the sample. The gene calls are TRBV7-8 and TRBJ2-7; either TRBD1 or TRBD2 may supply D (5 bases each). V was trimmed by 6 bases and J by 4 bases, leaving 13 bases between them. Germline CDR1 and CDR2: SGHVS and FQNEAQ. The CDR3 covers 13 residues. The CDR3 is CASRVGTAYEQYF. The DNA of the CDR3 is TGTGCCAGCAGGGTGGGGACCGCTTACGAGCAGTACTTC.

The J gene is TRBJ1-3, the V gene TRBV28; D might be TRBD1 (5 bases). V lost 6 bases and J lost 0, with 12 bases in between. This CDR3 is built from 15 residues. CDR1 and CDR2 from the germline V gene are MDHEN and SYDVKM. The CDR3 is CASRRGLRSGNTIYF. As DNA, the CDR3 is TGTGCCAGCAGGAGGGGCCTTCGCTCTGGAAACACCATATATTTT.

Note on this clone: The junction does not match germline at one end; this may be a read error. The V and J genes are TRBV12-5 and TRBJ2-1; D is ambiguous. This CDR3 comprises 13 residues. Germline CDR1 LGHNT, CDR2 FRNRAP. The CDR3 bases are TGTGCTAGTGGCAATTCACACCGGGCCCCAAGGATCTTC. Translation gives CASGNSHRAPRIF.

The V call is TRBV11-1, the J call TRBJ2-2; D may be TRBD1 or TRBD2 (6 bases each). Germline V gene lookup returns CDR1 SGHAT and CDR2 FQDESV (reference sequence). The CDR3 contains 14 residues. V was shortened by 5 bases and J by 6 bases, with 13 bases between the two germline ends. CDR3 nucleotide sequence: TGTGCCAGCAGCCTTGAGGGGGGACCCGGGGAGCTGTTTTTT. It encodes CASSLEGGPGELFF.

Only one count was recorded for this clone. V and J are TRBV6-6 and TRBJ2-7, with a possible D match to TRBD2 (5 bases). The CDR3 contains 14 residues. Germline lookup yields CDR1 MNHNY and CDR2 SVGAGI (reference sequence). V was cut by 3 bases and J by 5 bases, with 14 bases left in between. Here the CDR3 reads CASSYGSGRDEQYF. CDR3 coding DNA: TGTGCCAGCAGTTATGGCAGTGGGAGAGACGAGCAGTACTTC.

The chain recombines TRBV5-8 with TRBJ2-2; a possible D gene is TRBD2 (6 bases). The CDR3 covers 16 residues. Germline V gene sequence: CDR1 SGHTS, CDR2 YDEGEE. V was trimmed by 2 bases and J by 7 bases, leaving 18 bases between them. DNA for the CDR3: TGTGCCAGCAGCTTCTACGAGGGACTCGGGAGCGGGGAGCTGTTTTTT. As protein: CASSFYEGLGSGELFF.

The chain combines TRBV21-1 with TRBJ2-5; TRBD1 is taken as the D call from the table, unchecked against the DNA. TRBV21-1 is listed as a pseudogene. The length of the CDR3 is 16 residues. CDR3 sequence reads: CATSERQWGPAETQYF. In nucleotides, the CDR3 is TGTGCCACCTCAGAGCGCCAGTGGGGGCCTGCGGAGACCCAGTACTTC.

This clone appeared once. The chain employs TRBV28 and TRBJ2-7; 11 nucleotides match TRBD1. Germline V gene data show CDR1 as MDHEN and CDR2 as SYDVKM. The V gene end was trimmed by 6 bases and the J gene end by 6 bases; junction bases not matched to a gene: 7. This CDR3 spans 14 amino acids. As DNA, the CDR3 is TGTGCCAGCAGAAGGACAGGGGGCACTGTCGAGCAGTACTTC. As protein: CASRRTGGTVEQYF. The full variable domain, in which reference TRBV28 and TRBJ2-7 provide the parts outside the CDR3, is DVKVTQSSRYLVKRTGEKVFLECVQDMDHENMFWYRQDPGLGLRLIYFSYDVKMKEKGDIPEGYSVSREKKERFSLILESASTNQTSMYLCASRRTGGTVEQYFGPGTRLTVT.

This chain joins TRBV28 and TRBJ1-3; D unclear. The V and J ends lost 4 bases and 0 bases respectively, with 7 bases between them. The CDR3 has 14 amino acids. CDR1 is MDHEN and CDR2 is SYDVKM in the germline V gene. The CDR3 protein is CASSYKTSGNTIYF. CDR3 DNA sequence: TGTGCCAGCAGTTACAAGACCTCTGGAAACACCATATATTTT.

The chain carries TRBV28 and TRBJ2-7; TRBD1 aligns across 9 bases. This CDR3 is 15 amino acids long. Germline lookup yields CDR1 MDHEN and CDR2 SYDVKM. The V gene end was trimmed by 5 bases and the J gene end by 1 base; junction bases not matched to a gene: 6. The CDR3 nucleotides are TGTGCCAGCAGTCCCACCGGGACAGGGTCCTACGAGCAGTACTTC. Protein: CASSPTGTGSYEQYF.

The chain recombines TRBV6-6 with TRBJ2-2, with D unclear. This CDR3 is built from 15 residues. V lost 0 bases and J 4 bases, leaving 9 bases between the germline ends. Germline V lookup: CDR1 MNHNY, CDR2 SVGAGI (reference sequence). CDR3 in DNA: TGTGCCAGCAGTTACTCGAGAGACTTCACCGGGGAGCTGTTTTTT. Translation gives CASSYSRDFTGELFF.

The chain recombines TRBV9 with TRBJ2-5; maybe TRBD2 (6 bases). Germline V gives CDR1 SGDLS, CDR2 YYNGEE. CDR3 length equals 14 residues. V gave up 6 bases and J gave up 2 bases, with 14 bases separating them. CDR3 bases: TGTGCCAGCAACCTCGGGGGACCTCAAGAGACCCAGTACTTC. It yields the protein CASNLGGPQETQYF.

On this clone: Other DNA sequences of this sample code for an identical CDR3. The J gene is TRBJ2-7, the V gene TRBV6-6, with D perhaps assigned TRBD1 or TRBD2 (6 bases each). V was pared by 4 bases and J by 2 bases, with 9 bases between. The CDR3 covers 13 residues. The germline gives CDR1 MNHNY, CDR2 SVGAGI (reference sequence). CDR3 residues: CASSLGGPYEQYF. The CDR3 DNA reads TGTGCCAGCAGTTTGGGGGGCCCCTACGAGCAGTACTTC.